The T cell receptor delta chain under discussion was sequenced for a study of gamma-delta chains in newborns, infants, children (dated by TCRdb to the late 2010s). Some background on the complete study: According to the study title, microbial exposure causes polyclonal expansion of innate gammadelta T cells right after birth. The study investigated how microbial exposure shaped innate gammadelta T cell populations in human newborns immediately after birth.

The data were produced on an Illumina MiSeq. TCRdb called clones afresh from the public reads with CATT; identical DNA rows were later merged. For this sample the table gives over 5,500 delta-chain clones, of which approximately 11% were detected only once. The top ten clonotypes cover roughly 7% of the sample. To note about this clone: What antigen it recognizes has not been identified. Base qualities were left out, and no much larger clone turns up one base away.

From a lookup of the germline V gene, CDR1 and CDR2 are GEAIGNYY and EKD. After removal of 0 bases from V and 0 bases from J, the junction retains 7 bases not matched to a gene. Reading from cysteine to phenylalanine, the CDR3 counts 19 amino acids. Kept here is only the CDR3 DNA, which spans 57 bases and is read in frame from base 1. Sequencing was carried out using blood. The TCR sequence derives from a child who was a newborn, infant or young child, either healthy, febrile or measles-vaccinated (not recorded which). This sequence uses TRDV2 and TRDJ3; 7 bases in the middle match TRDD3. The bases read TGTGCCTGTGACACCCTGGGGGTCCCCAGCTCCTGGGACACCCGACAGATGTTTTTC. Protein translation: CACDTLGVPSSWDTRQMFF.